The next 10 T cell receptor beta chains were all read from a single sample in a study of OX40 agonist ivuxolimab in advanced cancers. The repertoire was sequenced with immunoSEQ multiplex PCR; TCRdb's copy has only in-frame clones and lacks some. Among 50,000 to 65,000 clones listed, around 83% were seen once. This sample comprised CD4+ or CD8+ T cells sorted from blood, obtained in a trial of the OX40 agonist ivuxolimab. These receptors were collected from an adult with an advanced solid tumor such as melanoma, head and neck, liver or kidney cancer.

V is TRBV7-3 and J is TRBJ2-3; tentatively, D is TRBD2 (5 bases). Trimming cost V 0 bases and J 0 bases, with 7 bases left between them. The CDR3 spans 15 residues. The germline V gene encodes CDR1 SGHTA and CDR2 FQGTGA. The CDR3 protein is CASSLTGLSTDTQYF. In DNA form, the CDR3 reads TGTGCCAGCAGCTTAACTGGACTTAGCACAGATACGCAGTATTTT. The variable domain in full, completed from reference TRBV7-3 and TRBJ2-3, reads GAGVSQTPSNKVTEKGKYVELRCDPISGHTALYWYRQSLGQGPEFLIYFQGTGAADDSGLPNDRFFAVRPEGSVSTLKIQRTERGDSAVYLCASSLTGLSTDTQYFGPGTRLTVL.

This clone has a handful of counts. The genes are TRBV7-9 and TRBJ1-4, with D unresolved. The CDR3 length is 14 residues. V lost 1 base to trimming and J lost 8 bases, with 11 bases between them. Germline CDR1 reads SEHNR; CDR2 reads FQNEAQ (reference sequence). CDR3 bases: TGTGCCAGCAGCTTAGGGCAGGTGGCAGAAAAACTGTTTTTT. Its protein is CASSLGQVAEKLFF.

The chain carries TRBV19 and TRBJ2-1; D tentatively reads TRBD1 or TRBD2 (6 bases each). The CDR3 totals 15 residues. Per the germline V gene, CDR1 is LNHDA and CDR2 is SQIVND (reference sequence). Trimming shortened V by 3 bases and J by 4 bases, and 13 bases separated the two germline ends. CDR3 loop: CASSIGGSVYNEQFF. The CDR3 nucleotides are TGTGCCAGTAGTATCGGGGGCTCTGTATACAATGAGCAGTTCTTC.

This chain connects TRBV5-1 to TRBJ1-1; D is perhaps TRBD1 (5 bases). The CDR3 runs 14 residues. Trimming removed 4 bases at V and 4 bases at J, with 14 bases between. The germline V gene encodes CDR1 SGHRS and CDR2 YFSETQ. The CDR3 region is CASSPGQIGTEAFF. The CDR3 DNA reads as TGCGCCAGCAGCCCGGGGCAGATCGGCACTGAAGCTTTCTTT.

This clone was seen only once. In DNA, the CDR3 is TGTGCCAGCAAGCCAGGGGCGGCGCAAGAGCAGTACTTC. The encoded protein is CASKPGAAQEQYF. This chain connects TRBV6-6 to TRBJ2-7, with D possibly TRBD1 on 6 matching bases. CDR3 size: 13 residues. Germline CDR1 and CDR2: MNHNY and SVGAGI (reference sequence). Trimming left V 7 bases short and J 7 bases short, with 17 bases between.

This chain connects TRBV6-1 to TRBJ1-2; D perhaps matches TRBD1 (5 bases). The CDR3 is made up of 15 amino acids. With 7 bases removed from V and 4 bases from J, the gap between germline ends came to 19 bases. CDR1 and CDR2 from the germline V gene are MNHNS and SASEGT. The CDR3 DNA is TGTGCCAGCAACCCTACCAGGGACCTTATCTATGGCTACACCTTC. Protein sequence: CASNPTRDLIYGYTF.

The chain joins TRBV11-3 to TRBJ1-2, with 7 nucleotides matching TRBD1. The J segment lost 8 bases and the V segment lost 3 bases, leaving 18 bases of the junction unmatched. This CDR3 is built from 17 residues. Germline CDR1 is SGHNT and CDR2 is YENEEA. CDR3 nucleotides: TGTGCCAGCAGCTTCGTTCGGACAGGTGGGTTTCTGAGGGGCTACACCTTC. Amino acids: CASSFVRTGGFLRGYTF.

The V gene is TRBV19, the J gene TRBJ1-5; 7 nucleotides line up with TRBD1. The germline V gene has CDR1 LNHDA and CDR2 SQIVND (reference sequence). The V segment lost 3 bases and the J segment 4 bases; nucleotides outside the gene matches: 12. The CDR3 is 17 residues long. The CDR3 reads CASSIRAGGLGNQPQHF. DNA for the CDR3: TGTGCCAGTAGTATTAGGGCAGGGGGACTTGGGAATCAGCCCCAGCATTTT.

This clone was picked up one time. The chain links TRBV6-6 to TRBJ2-7; 13 nucleotides agree with TRBD2. V shed 7 bases and J 4 bases; nucleotides not matched to a gene: 7. CDR1 and CDR2 (germline): MNHNY, SVGAGI (reference sequence). The CDR3 extends over 15 amino acids. CDR3 in amino acids: CASIQRTSGSYEQYF. The CDR3 bases are TGTGCCAGCATACAGCGGACTAGCGGGAGTTACGAGCAGTACTTC.

The chain has TRBV30 and TRBJ2-6, with TRBD1 identical over 7 bases. CDR3 length equals 16 residues. Germline V gives CDR1 GTSNPN, CDR2 SVGIG (reference sequence). Unmatched junction bases numbered 10, after V lost 8 bases and J lost 0 bases. Here the CDR3 DNA reads TGTGCCGCCAACAGGGGAGCTGTCTCTGGGGCCAACGTCCTGACTTTC. It yields the protein CAANRGAVSGANVLTF.